Each of the 28 T cell receptor beta chains below was sequenced from the same sample in a study of blood T cells in healthy people across ages (dated by TCRdb to 2015 to 2017). Libraries came from 5' RACE. The sample was run on an Illumina HiSeq 2500. A second PCR of about 6 to 11 cycles was performed with a sample-barcoded 5' primer and a J-beta primer mix. TCRdb ran its own pipeline on the public reads, namely fastp trimming at Q25 and MiXCR clone calling, and kept in-frame beta chains. Rows merge per CDR3 protein into single entries with the most common DNA and genes. The sample records roughly 500,000 distinct CDR3 sequences, 24% of which are singletons. The ten most abundant clones make up less than 9% of the sample. The sample was also linked to a second study, of T cells of mothers and their children.

The sequenced material came from blood. The receptors stem from a boy between 10 and 17 years old in good health.

This clonotype was counted a few times. J is TRBJ1-4 and V is TRBV4-1, with 9 bases matching TRBD1. This CDR3 is 14 amino acids long. V shed 3 bases and J 7 bases; nucleotides not matched to a gene: 3. Germline V lookup: CDR1 MGHRA, CDR2 YSYEKL. CDR3 in DNA: TGCGCCAGCAGCCACCGGGACAGGGCTGAAAAACTGTTTTTT. Its protein is CASSHRDRAEKLFF.

In its sample, this clonotype was seen a few times. The genes are TRBV12-3 or TRBV12-4 and TRBJ2-3; 7 bases fit TRBD2. The trim removed 8 bases at V and 6 bases at J, leaving 14 bases unmatched. CDR3 size: 15 residues. The CDR3: CASYLRAGEGDTQYF. The CDR3 DNA reads TGTGCCAGCTACCTGCGGGCGGGAGAAGGGGATACGCAGTATTTT.

The V call is TRBV5-5, the J call TRBJ2-7; D uncertain. V was shortened by 0 bases and J by 0 bases, with 7 bases between the two germline ends. The CDR3 contains 14 residues. In germline, CDR1 is SGHKS, CDR2 YYEKEE (reference sequence). CDR3: CASSLEPASYEQYF. CDR3 DNA sequence: TGTGCCAGCAGCTTGGAGCCAGCCTCCTACGAGCAGTACTTC.

The rearrangement uses TRBV28 and TRBJ2-5, with 10 positions matching TRBD1. CDR1 and CDR2 (germline): MDHEN, SYDVKM. The CDR3 contains 16 residues. Losses at the gene ends were 3 bases for V and 5 bases for J; bases not matched to a gene: 9. This CDR3 is CASSFPSTGGAETQYF. CDR3 coding DNA: TGTGCCAGCAGTTTCCCCTCGACAGGGGGCGCTGAGACCCAGTACTTC.

This chain connects TRBV5-1 to TRBJ2-5; 9 nucleotides agree with TRBD2. The DNA end is a closer match to TRBJ2-1, so the J assignment may be wrong. The CDR3 has 15 residues. Germline CDR1 SGHRS, CDR2 YFSETQ. The CDR3 region is CASSLVATSGNEQFF. In DNA, the CDR3 is TGCGCCAGCAGCTTGGTAGCGACTAGCGGCAATGAGCAGTTCTTC.

V and J are TRBV6-5 and TRBJ1-6; D possibly corresponds to TRBD1 (5 bases). This CDR3 region has 15 residues. Between the trimmed V and J ends, which lost 0 bases and 9 bases, there was a span of 12 bases. Germline loops: CDR1 MNHEY, CDR2 SVGAGI. In nucleotides, the CDR3 is TGTGCCAGCAGTTACTCGTGGGACCATAGTTCACCCCTCCACTTT. This encodes CASSYSWDHSSPLHF.

This clonotype was seen only a few times. The V call is TRBV7-9, the J call TRBJ2-5; D ambiguous. TRBJ2-7 explains the end of the DNA better; the J call may be wrong. Germline lookup yields CDR1 SEHNR and CDR2 FQNEAQ (reference sequence). The CDR3 consists of 13 residues. The CDR3 protein is CASSLSSTYEQYF. CDR3 DNA sequence: TGTGCCAGCAGCTTAAGCAGCACCTACGAGCAGTACTTC.

This clonotype was seen only a few times. The chain is built from TRBV3-1 and TRBJ1-2; D not resolved. The germline V gene has CDR1 LGHDT and CDR2 YNNKEL (reference sequence). Trimming stripped 4 bases from V and 5 bases from J, with 20 bases between. The CDR3 totals 16 residues. The CDR3 nucleotides read TGTGCCAGCAGCCCCTGGGGAGTTTCGGACCTGTATGGCTACACCTTC. The encoded protein is CASSPWGVSDLYGYTF.

The table lists this clonotype with a few counts. V is TRBV28 and J is TRBJ2-7; D possibly matches TRBD1 or TRBD2 (5 bases each). This CDR3 contains 17 residues. Germline CDR1 is MDHEN and CDR2 is SYDVKM. Trimming left V 6 bases short and J 0 bases short, with 21 bases between. CDR3: CASRGDLEALASYEQYF. The CDR3 nucleotides read TGTGCCAGCAGGGGGGATTTAGAGGCCCTAGCCTCCTACGAGCAGTACTTC.

V is TRBV7-9 and J is TRBJ1-2; D is possibly TRBD1 (5 bases). Looked up from germline, CDR1 is SEHNR and CDR2 is FQNEAQ (reference sequence). V was trimmed by 5 bases and J by 3 bases, leaving 10 bases between them. This CDR3 has 13 amino acids. The CDR3 sequence is CASSPGDYYGYTF. Written as DNA, the CDR3 is TGTGCCAGCAGCCCTGGGGACTACTATGGCTACACCTTC.

The chain links TRBV25-1 to TRBJ2-4; D is undetermined. CDR1 is MGHDK, CDR2 SYGVNS, per germline. This CDR3 comprises 13 residues. V dropped 6 bases and J dropped 9 bases, with 15 bases sitting between them. The CDR3, as DNA: TGTGCCAGCAGCTATTCGGCGGCGAGCATTCAGTACTTC. It yields the protein CASSYSAASIQYF.

The V call is TRBV7-8, the J call TRBJ2-3, with TRBD1 matching 10 bases. CDR3 size: 15 residues. After removal of 6 bases from V and 5 bases from J, the junction contained 8 bases not matched to a gene. Germline values: CDR1 SGHVS, CDR2 FQNEAQ. The CDR3 bases are TGTGCCAGCAGTTCGACAGGGGGCAACGGAGATACGCAGTATTTT. Translated: CASSSTGGNGDTQYF.

This clonotype was observed a few times. The J gene is TRBJ2-7, the V gene TRBV16, with D possibly matching TRBD1 (6 bases). The V and J ends lost 4 bases and 2 bases respectively, with 12 bases between them. The CDR3 has 14 residues. CDR1 and CDR2 from the germline V gene are KGHSY and FQNENV. The CDR3 loop reads CASSPTAGAYEQYF. The CDR3 nucleotides are TGTGCCAGCAGCCCCACGGCAGGGGCCTACGAGCAGTACTTC.

This clonotype was observed a single time. The chain carries TRBV20-1 and TRBJ1-5; 10 nucleotides line up with TRBD1. V lost 4 bases and J lost 7; bases outside the gene matches: 10. The CDR3 is 15 residues long. Germline values: CDR1 DFQATT, CDR2 SNEGSKA (reference sequence). CDR3: CSATQTGGLGQPQHF. The DNA for the CDR3 is TGCAGTGCTACTCAGACAGGGGGCCTTGGACAGCCCCAGCATTTT.

In this sample, this clonotype turned up a few times. Because it lacks the conserved phenylalanine or tryptophan at the end, this CDR3 is likely a read error. This chain uses TRBV3-1 with TRBJ1-2; possibly TRBD1 for D (5 bases). Between the trimmed V and J ends, which lost 3 bases and 4 bases, there was a span of 18 bases. The CDR3 is 16 amino acids. From germline, CDR1 is LGHDT and CDR2 YNNKEL (reference sequence). The CDR3 DNA reads TGTGCCAGCAGCCAGTCTTTATCAGGGATGGGCTATGGCTACACCCTC. This gives the protein CASSQSLSGMGYGYTL.

The chain recombines TRBV7-9 with TRBJ1-2; D is uncertain. V lost 8 bases and J lost 3, with 16 bases in between. Germline CDR1 and CDR2: SEHNR and FQNEAQ (reference sequence). CDR3 length: 14 amino acids. The CDR3 sequence is CASGLGRPDYGYTF. CDR3 nucleotides: TGTGCCAGCGGGCTCGGGCGGCCAGACTATGGCTACACCTTC.

The genes are TRBV5-1 and TRBJ2-5, with 8 bases aligning to TRBD2. Judging by the DNA end, TRBJ2-1 fits better; the J call may be wrong. Germline V lookup: CDR1 SGHRS, CDR2 YFSETQ. The CDR3 is made up of 17 amino acids. The CDR3 protein is CASSPQSVSGSVREQFF. In nucleotides, the CDR3 is TGCGCCAGCAGCCCTCAGTCGGTCAGCGGGAGTGTCCGGGAGCAGTTCTTC.

The chain has TRBV27 and TRBJ2-5; D is unresolved. This CDR3 contains 13 residues. The germline gives CDR1 MNHEY, CDR2 SMNVEV (reference sequence). V lost 5 bases, J lost 5 bases, and 12 bases lay in between. In nucleotides, the CDR3 is TGTGCCAGCAGTCCGAGGTACATCGAGACCCAGTACTTC. Protein: CASSPRYIETQYF.

The rearrangement uses TRBV20-1 and TRBJ2-3; no reliable D call. CDR1 is DFQATT and CDR2 is SNEGSKA in the germline V gene (reference sequence). This CDR3 is 13 amino acids long. V was cut by 3 bases and J by 3 bases, with 10 bases left in between. This chain's CDR3 is CSASIQGTDTQYF. In nucleotides, the CDR3 is TGCAGTGCTAGTATCCAAGGGACAGATACGCAGTATTTT.

The rearrangement links TRBV7-8 to TRBJ1-1; TRBD1 might be the D (6 bases). Looked up from germline, CDR1 is SGHVS and CDR2 is FQNEAQ. V was shortened by 1 base and J by 8 bases, with 14 bases between the two germline ends. The CDR3 sequence is 14 residues long. CDR3 sequence reads: CASSLVGAGPEAFF. For the CDR3, the DNA is TGTGCCAGCAGCTTAGTGGGGGCCGGCCCCGAAGCTTTCTTT.

The chain has TRBV15 and TRBJ1-2; D remains ambiguous. Germline V CDR1 and CDR2: LNHNV, YYDKDF (reference sequence). The germline V and J ends were trimmed by 11 bases and 8 bases, with 27 bases remaining between them. The CDR3 spans 15 residues. CDR3 residues: CASSPRGAIYGGYTF. Written as DNA, the CDR3 is TGTGCCTCCTCCCCCCGAGGAGCTATCTATGGGGGCTACACCTTC.

The genes are TRBV28 and TRBJ1-3; 7 nucleotides match TRBD1. CDR3 size: 16 residues. Looked up from germline, CDR1 is MDHEN and CDR2 is SYDVKM. Losses at the gene ends were 8 bases for V and 0 bases for J; bases not matched to a gene: 10. The CDR3: CASDGRTGTSGNTIYF. CDR3 DNA: TGTGCCAGCGATGGTAGGACAGGCACCTCTGGAAACACCATATATTTT.

This clonotype has a handful of counts. The rearrangement uses TRBV29-1 and TRBJ2-1; D perhaps matches TRBD1 (6 bases). Germline V gene sequence: CDR1 SQVTM, CDR2 ANQGSEA. The length of the CDR3 is 12 residues. Trimming removed 6 bases from V and 7 bases from J, with 13 bases in between. The CDR3 bases are TGCAGCGTCGCCACCAGGGGAAATGAGCAGTTCTTC. Protein sequence: CSVATRGNEQFF.

This clonotype appeared a few times. The V and J genes are TRBV28 and TRBJ1-5; D remains ambiguous. Per germline, CDR1 MDHEN and CDR2 SYDVKM. The CDR3 has 16 amino acids. Trimming left V 8 bases short and J 0 bases short, with 17 bases between. In nucleotides, the CDR3 is TGTGCCAGCGGCATCCTGACCCAAGGTAGCAATCAGCCCCAGCATTTT. This encodes CASGILTQGSNQPQHF. The full variable domain, rest sourced from reference TRBV28 and TRBJ1-5, is DVKVTQSSRYLVKRTGEKVFLECVQDMDHENMFWYRQDPGLGLRLIYFSYDVKMKEKGDIPEGYSVSREKKERFSLILESASTNQTSMYLCASGILTQGSNQPQHFGDGTRLSIL.

This clonotype was seen a few times. The J gene is TRBJ2-1, the V gene TRBV27; 8 nucleotides match TRBD2. CDR3 length: 15 amino acids. V was pared by 6 bases and J by 0 bases, with 4 bases of the junction left unmatched. CDR1 and CDR2 (germline): MNHEY, SMNVEV (reference sequence). This CDR3 is CASREAGASYNEQFF. The CDR3 nucleotides read TGTGCCAGCAGGGAAGCGGGGGCCTCCTACAATGAGCAGTTCTTC.

The chain has TRBV28 and TRBJ2-5; 7 positions match TRBD2. The CDR3 has 13 amino acids. V dropped 6 bases and J dropped 6; count of bases not matched to a gene: 7. The germline V gene encodes CDR1 MDHEN and CDR2 SYDVKM. The CDR3: CASSWTSRKTQYF. The CDR3 DNA sequence: TGTGCCAGCAGCTGGACTAGTAGAAAGACCCAGTACTTC.

This clonotype showed up just a few times. The chain has TRBV19 and TRBJ1-1; possible D gene TRBD1, 5 bases. The CDR3 is 16 residues long. V lost 9 bases to trimming and J lost 1 base, with 21 bases between them. Germline V gene data show CDR1 as LNHDA and CDR2 as SQIVND (reference sequence). Written as DNA, the CDR3 is TGTGCCAGCGAGATTGGAGGGGTGGCTGCGAACACTGAAGCTTTCTTT. Its translation is CASEIGGVAANTEAFF.

There are a few counts of this clonotype. CDR3 amino acids: CASSPSRGGLNTEAFF. The DNA of the CDR3 is TGCGCCAGCAGCCCGAGCAGGGGGGGATTGAACACTGAAGCTTTCTTT. The chain combines TRBV5-1 with TRBJ1-1; 7 bases align to TRBD1. CDR3 length: 16 amino acids. The trim removed 4 bases at V and 0 bases at J, leaving 9 bases unmatched. CDR1 and CDR2 (germline): SGHRS, YFSETQ.